What follows are 24 T cell receptor beta chains derived from one specimen sequenced in a study of cytomegalovirus exposure and HLA in healthy donors. Primers for the PCR totalled 60 Vbeta and 13 Jbeta. Repertoires were generated with immunoSEQ multiplex PCR, while TCRdb's copy carries only in-frame clones and drops some. The top ten hold about 1.6% of the sample, which has some 160,000 clones, around 78% seen once. Input material: PBMCs. All receptors come from a man aged 35 to 55 in good health and CMV-seronegative.

This chain uses TRBV5-1 with TRBJ2-7; maybe TRBD2 (6 bases). Germline assignment: CDR1 SGHRS and CDR2 YFSETQ. The CDR3 has 15 residues. V was shortened by 0 bases and J by 1 base, with 11 bases between the two germline ends. The CDR3: CASSLAEEGSYEQYF. The DNA of the CDR3 is TGCGCCAGCAGCTTGGCCGAGGAGGGATCCTACGAGCAGTACTTC.

This chain links TRBV5-1 with TRBJ2-1; TRBD1 matches at 11 bases. Per germline, CDR1 SGHRS and CDR2 YFSETQ. The CDR3 runs 16 residues. After removal of 2 bases from V and 7 bases from J, the junction contained 8 bases not matched to a gene. The CDR3 spells CASSFGTGGNGNEQFF. The DNA of the CDR3 is TGCGCCAGCAGCTTCGGGACAGGGGGAAATGGGAATGAGCAGTTCTTC.

The chain combines TRBV5-1 with TRBJ1-2; D unresolved. Germline CDR1 SGHRS, CDR2 YFSETQ. This CDR3 contains 14 residues. V shed 0 bases and J shed 5 bases, with 11 bases lying between them. The CDR3 loop reads CASSLGQEGYGYTF. The DNA of the CDR3 is TGCGCCAGCAGCTTGGGGCAGGAAGGATATGGCTACACCTTC.

In the case of this clone: An end of the junction does not agree with germline; a read error may underlie this. V and J are TRBV7-9 and TRBJ1-1, with a possible D match to TRBD1 (6 bases). Germline loops: CDR1 SEHNR, CDR2 FQNEAQ (reference sequence). The CDR3 spans 14 residues. The CDR3 DNA follows: TGTTCCAGCAGCCGTACAGGGTCGGGCACTGAAGCTTTCTTT. It codes for CSSSRTGSGTEAFF.

The V gene is TRBV11-2, the J gene TRBJ1-3; D remains ambiguous. Trimming took 3 bases from V and 0 from J, leaving 15 bases between them. Germline lookup yields CDR1 SGHAT and CDR2 FQNNGV. The CDR3 covers 17 residues. The CDR3 is CASSFSPGVVSGNTIYF. CDR3 nucleotide sequence: TGTGCCAGCAGCTTCAGTCCGGGAGTTGTCTCTGGAAACACCATATATTTT.

This clone occurred a few times. The junction departs from the called germline gene at one end, perhaps through a read error. V is TRBV2 and J is TRBJ2-6; 10 bases are shared with TRBD1. Germline CDR1 and CDR2: SNHLY and FYNNEI. The CDR3 consists of 16 residues. The CDR3 reads CASRRTGGEGANGLTF. CDR3 nucleotide sequence: TGTGCCAGCAGGAGGACAGGGGGAGAGGGGGCCAACGGCCTGACTTTC.

CDR3 DNA: TGTGCCAGCAGCTTAGGGGGACAGACTGGAAACACCATATATTTT. Translating it yields CASSLGGQTGNTIYF. V is TRBV7-8 and J is TRBJ1-3, with 7 bases matching TRBD1. The CDR3 runs to 15 residues. The V gene's germline CDR1 is SGHVS and CDR2 FQNEAQ. V was pared by 1 base and J by 2 bases, with 2 bases of the junction left unmatched.

V is TRBV27 and J is TRBJ2-3, with D perhaps TRBD2 (6 bases). V was cut by 1 base and J by 5 bases, with 16 bases left in between. Germline CDR1 MNHEY, CDR2 SMNVEV (reference sequence). The CDR3 consists of 16 residues. CDR3 region: CASSLYSGRDGDTQYF. Written as DNA, the CDR3 is TGTGCCAGCAGTTTATACAGCGGGCGTGATGGAGATACGCAGTATTTT.

The J gene is TRBJ1-2, the V gene TRBV7-3; weak D call: TRBD1 (6 bases). CDR1 is SGHTA, CDR2 FQGTGA, per germline. This CDR3 has 15 residues. Trimming took off 5 bases at V and 4 bases at J, with 17 bases between the two ends. The CDR3 loop is CASSQQGYFFYGYTF. The CDR3 DNA is TGTGCCAGCAGCCAACAGGGCTATTTCTTCTATGGCTACACCTTC.

The CDR3 loop is CASSLQGSDEKLFF. The CDR3 coding sequence is TGCGCCAGCAGCTTACAGGGCAGCGATGAAAAACTGTTTTTT. The rearrangement joins TRBV5-1 to TRBJ1-4; TRBD1 might be the D (6 bases). CDR1 is SGHRS and CDR2 is YFSETQ in the germline V gene. V shed 2 bases and J shed 6 bases, with 11 bases lying between them. CDR3 length equals 14 residues.

The chain has TRBV14 and TRBJ2-1, with 7 bases that match TRBD2. This CDR3 has 18 amino acids. The J segment lost 2 bases and the V segment lost 2 bases, leaving 12 bases of the junction unmatched. CDR1 is SGHDN and CDR2 is FVKESK in the germline V gene. CDR3 sequence: CASSQTGRLAVTYNEQFF. The CDR3 nucleotides read TGTGCCAGCAGCCAAACGGGTAGGCTAGCGGTAACCTACAATGAGCAGTTCTTC. Looking up the rest from reference TRBV14 and TRBJ2-1 gives the full variable domain: EAGVTQFPSHSVIEKGQTVTLRCDPISGHDNLYWYRRVMGKEIKFLLHFVKESKQDESGMPNNRFLAERTGGTYSTLKVQPAELEDSGVYFCASSQTGRLAVTYNEQFFGPGTRLTVL.

The chain carries TRBV5-5 and TRBJ2-7; 8 bases agree with TRBD2. The CDR3 is made up of 15 amino acids. Germline lookup yields CDR1 SGHKS and CDR2 YYEKEE (reference sequence). V lost 3 bases, J lost 3 bases, and 8 bases stayed unmatched. The DNA of the CDR3 is TGTGCCAGCAGCTCTTCGACTAGCGCTAACTACGAGCAGTACTTC. Amino acids: CASSSSTSANYEQYF.

This clone was picked up one time. CDR3 nucleotides: TGTGCCAGCAGCCAAGAATCAGCGGGAGGAGGCGAGCAGTACTTC. It specifies CASSQESAGGGEQYF. The rearrangement joins TRBV4-2 to TRBJ2-7; 9 bases match TRBD2. The germline gives CDR1 LGHNA, CDR2 YNFKEQ. There are 15 residues in the CDR3. V was pared by 0 bases and J by 6 bases, with 6 bases of the junction left unmatched.

The V call is TRBV7-6, the J call TRBJ2-2, with D possibly TRBD2 on 7 matching bases. CDR3 size: 15 residues. V was cut by 5 bases and J by 3 bases, with 13 bases left in between. Germline-derived CDR1 and CDR2 are SGHVS and FNYEAQ. The CDR3 sequence: CASSGGAVYTGELFF. For the CDR3, the DNA is TGTGCCAGCAGCGGGGGGGCGGTGTACACCGGGGAGCTGTTTTTT. Full variable domain (remainder filled in from reference TRBV7-6 and TRBJ2-2): GAGVSQSPRYKVTKRGQDVALRCDPISGHVSLYWYRQALGQGPEFLTYFNYEAQQDKSGLPNDRFSAERPEGSISTLTIQRTEQRDSAMYRCASSGGAVYTGELFFGEGSRLTVL.

This CDR3 reads CASSLELAGGPDKNIQYF. CDR3 nucleotides: TGTGCCAGCAGCTTAGAACTAGCGGGAGGGCCGGACAAAAACATTCAGTACTTC. This chain connects TRBV7-9 to TRBJ2-4; 13 bases are shared with TRBD2. This CDR3 is built from 18 residues. With V trimmed by 1 base and J by 3 bases, 6 bases remained unmatched. Germline assignment: CDR1 SEHNR and CDR2 FQNEAQ (reference sequence).

The chain joins TRBV18 to TRBJ2-7, with D perhaps TRBD1 (6 bases). The ends were cut back, 4 bases at V and 2 bases at J, with 12 bases in the middle. The germline CDR1 and CDR2 sequences are KGHSH and LQKENI. The CDR3 sequence is 14 residues long. In DNA, the CDR3 is TGTGCCAGCTCACTACAGGGCCTGGCCTACGAGCAGTACGTC. Translated: CASSLQGLAYEQYV.

The CDR3 DNA reads as TGTGCCAGCAGTCCGGGACAGACATATGAAAAACTGTTTTTT. It translates to CASSPGQTYEKLFF. The chain couples TRBV28 to TRBJ1-4; 7 bases are a match to TRBD1. J gave up 6 bases and V 5 bases, and 6 bases lay outside the gene matches. In germline, CDR1 is MDHEN, CDR2 SYDVKM. This CDR3 contains 14 residues.

The rearrangement joins TRBV27 to TRBJ2-1; TRBD2 aligns across 10 bases. The germline gives CDR1 MNHEY, CDR2 SMNVEV (reference sequence). The CDR3 covers 15 residues. V lost 5 bases and J lost 6; bases outside the gene matches: 7. CDR3 nucleotide sequence: TGTGCCAGCAGTCCCCTAGCGGGAGTAACCAATGAGCAGTTCTTC. This gives the protein CASSPLAGVTNEQFF.

This clone was detected only once. J is TRBJ2-7 and V is TRBV7-3; 8 nucleotides agree with TRBD2. The CDR3 spans 13 residues. The J segment lost 2 bases and the V segment lost 5 bases, leaving 2 bases of the junction unmatched. Germline V lookup: CDR1 SGHTA, CDR2 FQGTGA. CDR3 protein: CASSAGLAYEQYF. CDR3 sequence (DNA): TGTGCCAGCAGCGCGGGACTAGCCTACGAGCAGTACTTC.

The chain couples TRBV10-3 to TRBJ2-1; 7 nucleotides agree with TRBD2. CDR1 ENHRY and CDR2 SYGVKD come from the germline V gene. With 7 bases clipped from V and 2 bases from J, the junction kept 8 bases outside the gene matches. The CDR3 sequence is 15 residues long. The chain's CDR3 is CAIKTGGGTYNEQFF. The CDR3 DNA is TGTGCCATCAAAACGGGGGGAGGTACCTACAATGAGCAGTTCTTC.

The J gene is TRBJ2-3, the V gene TRBV27; D perhaps matches TRBD2 (6 bases). Germline CDR1 and CDR2: MNHEY and SMNVEV (reference sequence). Deletions cut 0 bases from V and 4 bases from J, with 11 bases between. This CDR3 contains 15 residues. The CDR3 DNA is TGTGCCAGCAGTTTATCTAACGGAGGGCCAGATACGCAGTATTTT. Encoded protein: CASSLSNGGPDTQYF.

This clone was counted between two and nine times. V usage is TRBV7-3 and J usage is TRBJ1-4; D call uncertain. Trimming removed 5 bases from V and 2 bases from J, with 12 bases in between. CDR1 SGHTA and CDR2 FQGTGA come from the germline V gene. This CDR3 contains 15 residues. The CDR3 reads CASSPGGSTNEKLFF. Written as DNA, the CDR3 is TGTGCCAGCAGCCCCGGAGGGAGTACTAATGAAAAACTGTTTTTT. Together with reference TRBV7-3 and TRBJ1-4, the CDR3 gives the full variable domain: GAGVSQTPSNKVTEKGKYVELRCDPISGHTALYWYRQSLGQGPEFLIYFQGTGAADDSGLPNDRFFAVRPEGSVSTLKIQRTERGDSAVYLCASSPGGSTNEKLFFGSGTQLSVL.

The V call is TRBV28, the J call TRBJ2-5, with 7 bases fitting TRBD2. CDR1 is MDHEN and CDR2 is SYDVKM in the germline V gene. J lost 7 bases, V lost 3 bases, and 11 bases had no gene match. The CDR3 contains 15 residues. The CDR3 here is CASSFMRGSVGTQYF. The CDR3 nucleotides read TGTGCCAGCAGTTTTATGCGGGGGAGCGTTGGGACCCAGTACTTC.

This clone was counted only a few times. The gene calls are TRBV19 and TRBJ2-1; 9 bases fit TRBD1. This CDR3 is built from 16 residues. The germline CDR1 and CDR2 sequences are LNHDA and SQIVND (reference sequence). V lost 2 bases and J lost 0; bases outside the gene matches: 2. The CDR3 protein is CASSIWTGASYNEQFF. The CDR3 DNA reads TGTGCCAGTAGTATATGGACAGGGGCCTCCTACAATGAGCAGTTCTTC.